The 20 T cell receptor beta chains given below trace back to one sample, sequenced in a study of control samples from healthy donors and cancer patients. Only in-frame clones appear in the TCRdb table, and some are missing; sequencing was by immunoSEQ multiplex PCR. Of approximately 86,000 clones listed, around 86% are singletons. The sample was blood. These receptor sequences come from a man under 40 in good health.

This clone came up a few times. The rearrangement joins TRBV24-1 to TRBJ1-1; TRBD1 is a possible D gene (6 bases). The CDR3 covers 12 residues. The V end was cut by 9 bases, the J end by 1 base, with 8 bases between. CDR1 is KGHDR, CDR2 SFDVKD, per germline. The chain's CDR3 is CATRGANTEAFF. CDR3 nucleotide sequence: TGTGCCACCCGGGGGGCGAACACTGAAGCTTTCTTT.

This clone was observed once. This chain uses TRBV6-5 with TRBJ1-1; tentative D call: TRBD1 (5 bases). In germline, CDR1 is MNHEY, CDR2 SVGAGI. This CDR3 comprises 12 residues. V was trimmed by 6 bases and J by 7 bases, leaving 12 bases between them. This chain's CDR3 is CASRRNRFEAFF. The DNA for the CDR3 is TGTGCCAGCAGGCGCAACAGGTTTGAAGCTTTCTTT.

This clone occurred once. The chain joins TRBV14 to TRBJ2-5; 12 bases are a match to TRBD2. The CDR3 length is 17 residues. J gave up 5 bases and V 6 bases, and 13 bases lay outside the gene matches. Germline values: CDR1 SGHDN, CDR2 FVKESK. The CDR3, as DNA: TGTGCCAGCAGTACGGGACTAGCGGGTGAAATTCGTGAGACCCAGTACTTC. This gives the protein CASSTGLAGEIRETQYF. The variable domain in full, with the rest retrieved from reference TRBV14 and TRBJ2-5, is EAGVTQFPSHSVIEKGQTVTLRCDPISGHDNLYWYRRVMGKEIKFLLHFVKESKQDESGMPNNRFLAERTGGTYSTLKVQPAELEDSGVYFCASSTGLAGEIRETQYFGPGTRLLVL.

V usage is TRBV5-1 and J usage is TRBJ1-1; possibly TRBD1 for D (5 bases). Trimming shortened V by 4 bases and J by 0 bases, and 16 bases separated the two germline ends. Germline V lookup: CDR1 SGHRS, CDR2 YFSETQ. The CDR3 totals 16 residues. The CDR3 is CASSSMGVAMNTEAFF. CDR3 DNA: TGCGCCAGCAGCAGCATGGGGGTTGCGATGAACACTGAAGCTTTCTTT. Combining the CDR3 with reference TRBV5-1 and TRBJ1-1 gives the whole variable domain KAGVTQTPRYLIKTRGQQVTLSCSPISGHRSVSWYQQTPGQGLQFLFEYFSETQRNKGNFPGRFSGRQFSNSRSEMNVSTLELGDSALYLCASSSMGVAMNTEAFFGQGTRLTVV.

The chain has TRBV29-1 and TRBJ2-5, with D perhaps TRBD2 (5 bases). This CDR3 has 14 residues. Germline lookup yields CDR1 SQVTM and CDR2 ANQGSEA. The ends were cut back, 7 bases at V and 5 bases at J, with 20 bases in the middle. The CDR3 DNA reads as TGCAGCGCCCGGGGTGGTAGTTTCGGGGAGACCCAGTACTTC. Protein sequence: CSARGGSFGETQYF.

This chain's CDR3 is CASSLGRAGRTDTQYF. The CDR3 bases are TGTGCCAGCAGCTTAGGGAGGGCGGGGCGCACAGATACGCAGTATTTT. The chain has TRBV11-1 and TRBJ2-3, with D perhaps matching TRBD2 (6 bases). The CDR3 covers 16 residues. Germline V gives CDR1 SGHAT, CDR2 FQDESV (reference sequence). V was trimmed by 1 base and J by 1 base, leaving 12 bases between them.

Ten or more counts support this clone. The chain is built from TRBV9 and TRBJ2-1, with D perhaps TRBD2 (6 bases). V gave up 3 bases and J gave up 6 bases, with 7 bases separating them. This CDR3 is 12 amino acids long. Germline CDR1 is SGDLS and CDR2 is YYNGEE. CDR3 bases: TGTGCCAGCAGCGCCGGGGGCAATGAGCAGTTCTTC. Amino acid sequence: CASSAGGNEQFF.

The chain joins TRBV30 to TRBJ2-5; D call uncertain. There are 8 residues in the CDR3. Germline loops: CDR1 GTSNPN, CDR2 SVGIG (reference sequence). CDR3 sequence reads: CPRETQYF. For the CDR3, the DNA is TGTCCCCGGGAGACCCAGTACTTC.

The chain links TRBV9 to TRBJ2-3; D may correspond to TRBD1 or TRBD2 (6 bases each). The CDR3 has 14 residues. V lost 0 bases, J lost 4 bases, and 9 bases lay in between. Germline loops: CDR1 SGDLS, CDR2 YYNGEE. The CDR3 DNA follows: TGTGCCAGCAGCGTAGAACGGGGGCCAGATACGCAGTATTTT. The encoded protein is CASSVERGPDTQYF.

V is TRBV28 and J is TRBJ2-2, with 9 bases that match TRBD1. J was trimmed by 10 bases and V by 2 bases; bases with no gene match: 5. Germline assignment: CDR1 MDHEN and CDR2 SYDVKM. The CDR3 contains 14 residues. DNA for the CDR3: TGTGCCAGCAGTTTAGGGGGACAGGGTGTGGAGCTGTTTTTT. Translation: CASSLGGQGVELFF.

This clone has a single count. This chain links TRBV6-5 with TRBJ1-1, with 7 nucleotides matching TRBD1. The CDR3 runs to 14 residues. Germline trimming cut 3 bases from V and 4 bases from J; bases unmatched to any gene: 5. Per the germline V gene, CDR1 is MNHEY and CDR2 is SVGAGI. In nucleotides, the CDR3 is TGTGCCAGCAGTTATAAGGGGGCGCGCACTGAAGCTTTCTTT. Amino acid sequence: CASSYKGARTEAFF.

This chain connects TRBV4-2 to TRBJ1-6, with D maybe TRBD1 (6 bases). Germline assignment: CDR1 LGHNA and CDR2 YNFKEQ. This CDR3 spans 16 amino acids. Trimming removed 4 bases from V and 9 bases from J, with 19 bases in between. The CDR3, as DNA: TGTGCCAGCAGCCGAAGTTACAGGGAGGGTTCTTCACCCCTCCACTTT. Translated, it gives CASSRSYREGSSPLHF.

The chain links TRBV12-3 or TRBV12-4 to TRBJ1-1; D might be TRBD1 (5 bases). Trimming took off 1 base at V and 4 bases at J, with 7 bases between the two ends. The CDR3 has 13 residues. The CDR3 DNA is TGTGCCAGCAGTTTAGGGCAGGGCACTGAAGCTTTCTTT. It specifies CASSLGQGTEAFF.

This clone was observed a few times. The chain links TRBV7-3 to TRBJ1-2, with TRBD1 matching over 8 bases. With 2 bases clipped from V and 6 bases from J, the junction kept 5 bases outside the gene matches. The CDR3 has 14 residues. Per the germline V gene, CDR1 is SGHTA and CDR2 is FQGTGA. The CDR3 loop is CASSLGQGFHGYTF. Written as DNA, the CDR3 is TGTGCCAGCAGCTTAGGACAGGGATTTCATGGCTACACCTTC. Using reference TRBV7-3 and TRBJ1-2 for the parts outside the CDR3, the full variable domain is GAGVSQTPSNKVTEKGKYVELRCDPISGHTALYWYRQSLGQGPEFLIYFQGTGAADDSGLPNDRFFAVRPEGSVSTLKIQRTERGDSAVYLCASSLGQGFHGYTFGSGTRLTVV.

The rearrangement links TRBV9 to TRBJ1-3, with 8 bases matching TRBD1. CDR1 and CDR2 from the germline V gene are SGDLS and YYNGEE. The CDR3 has 15 amino acids. J was trimmed by 0 bases and V by 3 bases; bases with no gene match: 2. The CDR3 reads CASSAGTGSGNTIYF. The CDR3, as DNA: TGTGCCAGCAGCGCCGGGACAGGCTCTGGAAACACCATATATTTT.

This chain connects TRBV6-5 to TRBJ2-7; perhaps TRBD1 as D (6 bases). There are 15 residues in the CDR3. V shed 2 bases and J shed 5 bases, with 16 bases lying between them. In germline, CDR1 is MNHEY, CDR2 SVGAGI. The CDR3: CASSYSLGQGNEQYF. The CDR3, as DNA: TGTGCCAGCAGTTACAGTTTAGGGCAGGGGAACGAGCAGTACTTC.

V usage is TRBV19 and J usage is TRBJ1-2; D gene uncertain. The length of the CDR3 is 18 residues. Germline CDR1 is LNHDA and CDR2 is SQIVND (reference sequence). V lost 0 bases to trimming and J lost 0 bases, with 17 bases between them. The CDR3 region is CASSIDLLPQNANYGYTF. DNA of the CDR3: TGTGCCAGTAGTATAGATCTCCTTCCCCAGAACGCTAACTATGGCTACACCTTC.

V and J are TRBV7-9 and TRBJ1-6, with 8 bases lining up with TRBD1. V was clipped by 0 bases and J by 8 bases; unmatched bases: 9. In germline, CDR1 is SEHNR, CDR2 FQNEAQ (reference sequence). This CDR3 comprises 17 residues. The CDR3 sequence is CASSLALKGQGYSPLHF. The CDR3 nucleotides are TGTGCCAGCAGCTTAGCGTTGAAAGGACAGGGATATTCACCCCTCCACTTT.

This rearrangement joins TRBV5-1 to TRBJ1-1; possibly TRBD1 for D (5 bases). Germline values: CDR1 SGHRS, CDR2 YFSETQ. This CDR3 is built from 15 residues. V was trimmed by 0 bases and J by 3 bases, leaving 12 bases between them. As DNA, the CDR3 is TGCGCCAGCAGCTTGGAACATGGGGGAGACACTGAAGCTTTCTTT. Its protein is CASSLEHGGDTEAFF.

This chain joins TRBV5-4 and TRBJ1-1, with TRBD1 identical over 7 bases. This CDR3 has 14 residues. Trimming cost V 4 bases and J 1 base; bases outside gene matches: 4. Per the germline V gene, CDR1 is SGHNT and CDR2 is YYREEE (reference sequence). Here the CDR3 DNA reads TGTGCCAGCAGCAACCGGGACAGGAACACTGAAGCTTTCTTT. Amino acid sequence: CASSNRDRNTEAFF.